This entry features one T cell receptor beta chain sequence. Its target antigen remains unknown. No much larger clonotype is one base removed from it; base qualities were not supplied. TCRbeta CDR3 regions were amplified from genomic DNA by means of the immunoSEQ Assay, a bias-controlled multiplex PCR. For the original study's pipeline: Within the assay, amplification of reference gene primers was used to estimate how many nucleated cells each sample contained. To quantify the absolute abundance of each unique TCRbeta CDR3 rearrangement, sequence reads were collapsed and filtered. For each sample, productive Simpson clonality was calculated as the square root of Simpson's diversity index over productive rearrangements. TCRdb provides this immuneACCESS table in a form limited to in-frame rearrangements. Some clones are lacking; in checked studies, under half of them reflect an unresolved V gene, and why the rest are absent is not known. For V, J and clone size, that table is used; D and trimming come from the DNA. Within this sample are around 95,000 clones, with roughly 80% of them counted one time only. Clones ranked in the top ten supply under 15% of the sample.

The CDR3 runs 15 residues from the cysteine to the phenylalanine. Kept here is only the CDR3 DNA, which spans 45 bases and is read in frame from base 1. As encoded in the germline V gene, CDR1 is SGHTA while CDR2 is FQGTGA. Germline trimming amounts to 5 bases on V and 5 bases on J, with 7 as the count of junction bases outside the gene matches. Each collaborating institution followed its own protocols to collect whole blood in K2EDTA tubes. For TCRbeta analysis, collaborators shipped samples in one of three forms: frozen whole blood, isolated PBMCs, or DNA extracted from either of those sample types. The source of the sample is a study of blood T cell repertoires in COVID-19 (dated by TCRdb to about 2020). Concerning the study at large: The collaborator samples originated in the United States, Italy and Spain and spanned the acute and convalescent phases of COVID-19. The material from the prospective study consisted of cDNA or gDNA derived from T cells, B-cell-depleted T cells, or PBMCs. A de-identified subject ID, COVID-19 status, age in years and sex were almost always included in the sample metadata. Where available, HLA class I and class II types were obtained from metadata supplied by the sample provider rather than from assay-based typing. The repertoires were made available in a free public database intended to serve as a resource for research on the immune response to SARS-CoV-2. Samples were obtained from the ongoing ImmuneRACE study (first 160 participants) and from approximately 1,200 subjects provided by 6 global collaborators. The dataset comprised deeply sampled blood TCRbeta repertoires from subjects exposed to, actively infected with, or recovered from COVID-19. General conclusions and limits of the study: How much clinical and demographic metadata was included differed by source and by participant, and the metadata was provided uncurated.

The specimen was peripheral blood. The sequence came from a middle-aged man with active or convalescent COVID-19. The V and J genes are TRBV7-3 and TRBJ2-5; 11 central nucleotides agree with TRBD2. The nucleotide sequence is TGTGCCAGCAGCCCTACTAGCGGGAGAAGCGAGACCCAGTACTTC. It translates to CASSPTSGRSETQYF.